This T cell receptor (beta chain) emerged from a study of T cells after yellow fever vaccination. This CDR3 comprises 15 residues. Germline assignment: CDR1 ENHRY and CDR2 SYGVKD. V was cut by 0 bases and J by 3 bases, with 12 bases left in between. This clonotype appeared many times. Antigen: not known. 5'RACE template switching produced TCR cDNA carrying a universal primer site and UMIs. TCRdb re-called the 5' RACE reads through MiXCR, storing one row per CDR3 protein. The data show approximately 610,000 distinct CDR3 sequences, approximately 16% seen once. General study findings and limits: High-abundance clonotypes from the bulk population could contaminate FACS-sorted repertoires. Overall, a small share of clonotypes was seen in both CD4 and CD8 compartments. By day 5 rather than day 15, the secondary response had peaked, though it was weaker.

The source is a man between 18 and 35 years old who received the YFV17D yellow fever vaccine. This sample comprised PBMCs, obtained around 5 days after the first yellow fever vaccination. The chain carries TRBV10-3 and TRBJ2-7; D is perhaps TRBD1 (6 bases). The CDR3 nucleotides read TGTGCCATCAGTGAGTCCGCTAGGACAGACTACGAGCAGTACGTC. It is translated as CAISESARTDYEQYV.